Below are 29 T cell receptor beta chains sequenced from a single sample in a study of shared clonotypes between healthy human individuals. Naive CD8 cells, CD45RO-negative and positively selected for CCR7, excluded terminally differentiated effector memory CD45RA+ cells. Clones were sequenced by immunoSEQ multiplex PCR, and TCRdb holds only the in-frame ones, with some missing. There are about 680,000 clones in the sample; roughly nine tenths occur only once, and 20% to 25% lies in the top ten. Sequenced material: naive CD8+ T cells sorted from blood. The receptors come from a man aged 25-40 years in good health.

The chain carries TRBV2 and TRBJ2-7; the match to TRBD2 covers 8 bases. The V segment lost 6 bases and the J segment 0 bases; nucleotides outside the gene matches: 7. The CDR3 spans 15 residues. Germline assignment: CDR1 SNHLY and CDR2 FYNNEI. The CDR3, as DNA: TGTGCCAGCAGCCGAACTAGCGGAAGCTCCTACGAGCAGTACTTC. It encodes CASSRTSGSSYEQYF.

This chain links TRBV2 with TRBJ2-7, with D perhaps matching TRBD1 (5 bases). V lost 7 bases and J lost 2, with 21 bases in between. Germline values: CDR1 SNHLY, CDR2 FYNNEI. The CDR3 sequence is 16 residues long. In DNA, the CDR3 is TGTGCCAGCACAGAAAATACCGACAGATACCCCTACGAGCAGTACTTC. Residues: CASTENTDRYPYEQYF.

CDR3 coding DNA: TGCAGCGTTCTGTATTGGGGGACCTACGAGCAGTACTTC. Translating it yields CSVLYWGTYEQYF. The rearrangement joins TRBV29-1 to TRBJ2-7; tentatively, D is TRBD1 or TRBD2 (5 bases each). The CDR3 spans 13 residues. V gave up 5 bases and J gave up 2 bases, with 13 bases separating them. The V gene's germline CDR1 is SQVTM and CDR2 ANQGSEA.

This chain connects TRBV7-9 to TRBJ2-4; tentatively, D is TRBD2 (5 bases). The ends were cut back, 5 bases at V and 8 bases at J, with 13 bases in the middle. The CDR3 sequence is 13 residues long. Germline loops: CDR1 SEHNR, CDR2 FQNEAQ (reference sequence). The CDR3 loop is CASSQPLRDIQYF. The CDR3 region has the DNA TGTGCCAGCAGCCAACCCTTGAGGGACATTCAGTACTTC.

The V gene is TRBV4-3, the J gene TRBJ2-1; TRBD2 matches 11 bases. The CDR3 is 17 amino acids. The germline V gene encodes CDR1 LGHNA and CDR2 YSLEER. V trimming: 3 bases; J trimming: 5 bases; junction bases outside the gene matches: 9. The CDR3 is CASSHGTSGGGHNEQFF. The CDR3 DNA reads TGCGCCAGCAGCCACGGGACTAGCGGAGGAGGCCACAATGAGCAGTTCTTC.

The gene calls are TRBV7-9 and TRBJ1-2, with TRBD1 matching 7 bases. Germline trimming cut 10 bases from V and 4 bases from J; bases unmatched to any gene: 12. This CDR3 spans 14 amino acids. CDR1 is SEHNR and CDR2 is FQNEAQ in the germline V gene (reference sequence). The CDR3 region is CAIKKGARIYGYTF. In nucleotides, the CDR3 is TGTGCCATAAAAAAGGGGGCGCGTATCTATGGCTACACCTTC. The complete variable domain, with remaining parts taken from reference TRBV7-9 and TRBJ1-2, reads DTGVSQNPRHKITKRGQNVTFRCDPISEHNRLYWYRQTLGQGPEFLTYFQNEAQLEKSRLLSDRFSAERPKGSFSTLEIQRTEQGDSAMYLCAIKKGARIYGYTFGSGTRLTVV.

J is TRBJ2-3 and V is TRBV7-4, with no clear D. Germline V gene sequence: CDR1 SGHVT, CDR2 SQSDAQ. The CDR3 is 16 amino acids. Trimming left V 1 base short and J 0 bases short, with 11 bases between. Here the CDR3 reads CASSLGSNPSTDTQYF. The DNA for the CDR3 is TGTGCCAGCAGCTTAGGTTCGAACCCTAGCACAGATACGCAGTATTTT.

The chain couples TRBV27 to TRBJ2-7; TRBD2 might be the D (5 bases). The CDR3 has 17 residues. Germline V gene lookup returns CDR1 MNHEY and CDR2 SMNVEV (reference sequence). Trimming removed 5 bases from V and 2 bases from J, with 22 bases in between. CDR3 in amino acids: CASSNYPGTSSAYEQYF. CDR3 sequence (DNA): TGTGCCAGCAGTAACTACCCGGGAACTTCGAGCGCCTACGAGCAGTACTTC.

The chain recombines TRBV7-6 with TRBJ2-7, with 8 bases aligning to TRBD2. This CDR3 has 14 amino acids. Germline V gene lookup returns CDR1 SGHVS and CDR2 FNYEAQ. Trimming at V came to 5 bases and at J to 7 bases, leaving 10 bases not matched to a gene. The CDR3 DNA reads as TGTGCCAGCAGCCCCCGGATGCGGGAGGCAGAGCAGTACTTC. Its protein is CASSPRMREAEQYF.

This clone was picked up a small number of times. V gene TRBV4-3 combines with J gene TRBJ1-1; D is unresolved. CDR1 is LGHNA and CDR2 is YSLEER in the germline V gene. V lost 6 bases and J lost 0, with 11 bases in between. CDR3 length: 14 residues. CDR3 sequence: CASSQSVLNTEAFF. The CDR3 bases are TGCGCCAGCAGTCAGTCGGTTTTGAACACTGAAGCTTTCTTT.

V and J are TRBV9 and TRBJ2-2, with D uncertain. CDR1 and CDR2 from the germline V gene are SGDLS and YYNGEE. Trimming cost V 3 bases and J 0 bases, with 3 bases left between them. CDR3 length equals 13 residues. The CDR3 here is CASSGANTGELFF. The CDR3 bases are TGTGCCAGCAGCGGTGCGAACACCGGGGAGCTGTTTTTT.

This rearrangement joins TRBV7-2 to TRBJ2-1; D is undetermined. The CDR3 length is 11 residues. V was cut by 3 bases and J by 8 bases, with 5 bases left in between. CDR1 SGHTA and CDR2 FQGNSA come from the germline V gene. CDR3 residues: CASSFLDEQFF. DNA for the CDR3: TGTGCCAGCAGCTTTCTCGATGAGCAGTTCTTC.

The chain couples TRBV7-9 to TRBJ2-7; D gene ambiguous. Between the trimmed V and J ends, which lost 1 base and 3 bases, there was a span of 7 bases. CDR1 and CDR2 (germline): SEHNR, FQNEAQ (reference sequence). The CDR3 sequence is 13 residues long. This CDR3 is CASSLGRIYEQYF. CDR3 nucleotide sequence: TGTGCCAGCAGCTTAGGGCGCATCTACGAGCAGTACTTC.

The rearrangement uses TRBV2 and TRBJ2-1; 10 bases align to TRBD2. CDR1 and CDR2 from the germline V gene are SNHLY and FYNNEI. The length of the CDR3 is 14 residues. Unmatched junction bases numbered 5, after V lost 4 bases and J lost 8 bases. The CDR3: CASSVRAGGHEQFF. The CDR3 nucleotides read TGTGCCAGCAGTGTTCGAGCGGGAGGGCATGAGCAGTTCTTC. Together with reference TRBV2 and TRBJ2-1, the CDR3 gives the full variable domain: EPEVTQTPSHQVTQMGQEVILRCVPISNHLYFYWYRQILGQKVEFLVSFYNNEISEKSEIFDDQFSVERPDGSNFTLKIRSTKLEDSAMYFCASSVRAGGHEQFFGPGTRLTVL.

The DNA of the CDR3 is TGTGCCAGCAGTTCGACGGAGGCGGACAATGAGCAGTTCTTC. This encodes CASSSTEADNEQFF. This chain links TRBV5-4 with TRBJ2-1; D is possibly TRBD2 (5 bases). V was pared by 5 bases and J by 5 bases, with 14 bases between. This CDR3 is 14 amino acids long. Germline CDR1 and CDR2: SGHNT and YYREEE (reference sequence).

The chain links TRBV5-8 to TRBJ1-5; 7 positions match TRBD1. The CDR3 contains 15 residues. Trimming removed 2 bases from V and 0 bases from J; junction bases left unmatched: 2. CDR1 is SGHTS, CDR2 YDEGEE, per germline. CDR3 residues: CASSFGTASNQPQHF. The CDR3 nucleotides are TGTGCCAGCAGCTTTGGGACAGCTAGCAATCAGCCCCAGCATTTT.

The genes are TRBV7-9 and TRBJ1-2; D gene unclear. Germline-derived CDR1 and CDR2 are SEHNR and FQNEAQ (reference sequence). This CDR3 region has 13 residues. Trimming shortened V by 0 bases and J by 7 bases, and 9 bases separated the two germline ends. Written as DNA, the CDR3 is TGTGCCAGCAGCTTAGCCCCCGGCGGTGGCTACACCTTC. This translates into CASSLAPGGGYTF. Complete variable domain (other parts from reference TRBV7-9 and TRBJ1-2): DTGVSQNPRHKITKRGQNVTFRCDPISEHNRLYWYRQTLGQGPEFLTYFQNEAQLEKSRLLSDRFSAERPKGSFSTLEIQRTEQGDSAMYLCASSLAPGGGYTFGSGTRLTVV.

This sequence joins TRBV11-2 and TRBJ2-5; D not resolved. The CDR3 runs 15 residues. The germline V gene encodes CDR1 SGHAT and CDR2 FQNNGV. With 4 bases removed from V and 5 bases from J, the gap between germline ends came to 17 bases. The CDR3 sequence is CASSSSLASGETQYF. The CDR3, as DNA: TGTGCCAGCAGCTCCTCTCTCGCTAGTGGCGAGACCCAGTACTTC.

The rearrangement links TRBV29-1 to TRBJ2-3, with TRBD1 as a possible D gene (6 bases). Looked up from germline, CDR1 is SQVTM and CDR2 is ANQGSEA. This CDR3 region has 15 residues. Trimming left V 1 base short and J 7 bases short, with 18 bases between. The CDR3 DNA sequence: TGCAGCGTTGAAGGTTTCAGGGGAGAAGGAAATACGCAGTATTTT. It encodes CSVEGFRGEGNTQYF.

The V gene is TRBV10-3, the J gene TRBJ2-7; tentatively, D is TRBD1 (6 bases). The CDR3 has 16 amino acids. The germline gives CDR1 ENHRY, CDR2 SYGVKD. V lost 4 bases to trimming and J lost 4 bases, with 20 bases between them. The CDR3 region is CAISGSIEQGVYEQYF. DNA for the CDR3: TGTGCCATCAGTGGGAGTATCGAACAGGGAGTATACGAGCAGTACTTC.

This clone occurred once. This chain's CDR3 is CASSYRAPERYNEQFF. The CDR3 region has the DNA TGTGCCAGTAGCTATCGGGCCCCGGAAAGATACAATGAGCAGTTCTTC. The V call is TRBV19, the J call TRBJ2-1; D unresolved. This CDR3 is built from 16 residues. V shed 6 bases and J shed 4 bases, with 19 bases lying between them. CDR1 LNHDA and CDR2 SQIVND come from the germline V gene (reference sequence). Combining the CDR3 with reference TRBV19 and TRBJ2-1 gives the whole variable domain DGGITQSPKYLFRKEGQNVTLSCEQNLNHDAMYWYRQDPGQGLRLIYYSQIVNDFQKGDIAEGYSVSREKKESFPLTVTSAQKNPTAFYLCASSYRAPERYNEQFFGPGTRLTVL.

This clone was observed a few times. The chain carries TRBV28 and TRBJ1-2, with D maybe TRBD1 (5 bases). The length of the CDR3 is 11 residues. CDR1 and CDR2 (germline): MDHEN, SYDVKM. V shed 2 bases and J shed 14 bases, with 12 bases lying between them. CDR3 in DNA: TGTGCCAGCAGTTTAAGAGGGGCGGGTACCTTC. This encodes CASSLRGAGTF.

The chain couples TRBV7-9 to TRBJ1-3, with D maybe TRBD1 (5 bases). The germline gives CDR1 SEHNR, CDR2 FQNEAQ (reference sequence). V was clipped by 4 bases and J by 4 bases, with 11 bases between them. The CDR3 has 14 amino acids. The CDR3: CASSSPGLGNTIYF. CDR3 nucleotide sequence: TGTGCCAGCAGCTCCCCGGGGCTGGGAAACACCATATATTTT.

Here the CDR3 DNA reads TGTGCCAGCAGTCCAACACCGGGTGGAGATACGCAGTATTTT. Its protein product is CASSPTPGGDTQYF. This rearrangement joins TRBV27 to TRBJ2-3, with D unclear. The CDR3 length is 14 residues. Germline CDR1 is MNHEY and CDR2 is SMNVEV (reference sequence). The V gene lost 5 bases and the J gene lost 5 bases, with 14 bases spanning the gap.

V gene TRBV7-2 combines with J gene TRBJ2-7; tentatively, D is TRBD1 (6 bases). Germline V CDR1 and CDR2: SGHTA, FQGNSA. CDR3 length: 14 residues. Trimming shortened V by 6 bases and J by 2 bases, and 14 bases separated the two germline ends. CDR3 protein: CASSQPGQTYEQYF. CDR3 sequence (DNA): TGTGCCAGCAGTCAACCGGGACAAACCTACGAGCAGTACTTC. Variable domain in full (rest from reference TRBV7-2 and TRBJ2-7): GAGVSQSPSNKVTEKGKDVELRCDPISGHTALYWYRQSLGQGLEFLIYFQGNSAPDKSGLPSDRFSAERTGGSVSTLTIQRTQQEDSAVYLCASSQPGQTYEQYFGPGTRLTVT.

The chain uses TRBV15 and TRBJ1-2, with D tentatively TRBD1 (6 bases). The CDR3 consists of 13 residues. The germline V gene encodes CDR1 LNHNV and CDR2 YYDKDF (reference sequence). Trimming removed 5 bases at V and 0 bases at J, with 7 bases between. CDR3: CATSPGANYGYTF. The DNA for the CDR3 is TGTGCCACCAGCCCAGGGGCTAACTATGGCTACACCTTC.

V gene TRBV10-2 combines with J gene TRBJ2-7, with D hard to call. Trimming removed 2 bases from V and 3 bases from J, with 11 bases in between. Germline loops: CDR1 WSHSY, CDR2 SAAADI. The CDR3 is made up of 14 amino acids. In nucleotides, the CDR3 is TGCGCCAGCAGTGAGGCCGGACGGAACTACGAGCAGTACTTC. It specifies CASSEAGRNYEQYF.

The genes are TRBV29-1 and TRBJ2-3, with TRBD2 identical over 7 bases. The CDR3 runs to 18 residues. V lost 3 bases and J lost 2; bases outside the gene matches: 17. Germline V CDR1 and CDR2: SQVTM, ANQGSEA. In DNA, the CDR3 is TGCAGCGTTGATCCAGCGGGGCTAACCCAACCCCACACAGATACGCAGTATTTT. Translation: CSVDPAGLTQPHTDTQYF.

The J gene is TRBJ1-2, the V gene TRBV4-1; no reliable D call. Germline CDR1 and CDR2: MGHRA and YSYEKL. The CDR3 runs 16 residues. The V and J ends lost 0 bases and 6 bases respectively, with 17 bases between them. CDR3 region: CASSQDGGVLVDGYTF. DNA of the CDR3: TGCGCCAGCAGCCAAGATGGCGGGGTTTTAGTGGATGGCTACACCTTC.